This T cell receptor beta chain was profiled in a study of OX40 agonist ivuxolimab in advanced cancers. Study background: Enrolled patients in dose escalation had cancers that were hepatocellular carcinoma, melanoma, renal cell or head and neck cancer. Eligibility admitted prior anti-PD-1, anti-PD-L1 or anti-CTLA-4 therapy; about 42% had some. Overall study findings and caveats: Certain nonresponders additionally had low normalized T-cell clonal expansion.

Clones were read by immunoSEQ multiplex PCR, and TCRdb kept only the in-frame ones, dropping some. The sample consists of 85,000 to 90,000 clones, approximately 90% of them appearing once. In the case of this clone: What it binds is unknown.

Sequences were derived from CD4+ or CD8+ T cells sorted from blood, sampled in a trial of the OX40 agonist ivuxolimab. The sequence came from an adult with an advanced solid tumor such as melanoma, head and neck, liver or kidney cancer.

CDR3 loop: CASKPFGTEAFF. CDR3 nucleotides: TGTGCCAGTAAACCGTTCGGCACTGAAGCTTTCTTT. The chain combines TRBV28 with TRBJ1-1; no firm D call. Germline V CDR1 and CDR2: MDHEN, SYDVKM. The CDR3 extends over 12 amino acids. V lost 9 bases to trimming and J lost 4 bases, with 12 bases between them.